This T cell receptor (beta chain) was sequenced for a study of blood T cell repertoires in COVID-19. Original processing methods: Amplified reference gene primers provided the basis for estimating nucleated cell counts. Produced via immunoSEQ multiplex PCR; TCRdb's table is partial and in-frame only. For V, J and clone size, that table is used; D and trimming come from the DNA. The table records some 300,000 clones, more than 70% of them present only once. The CDR3 has 13 residues. Germline V gene lookup returns CDR1 SQVTM and CDR2 ANQGSEA. V was shortened by 0 bases and J by 0 bases, with 5 bases between the two germline ends.

The source of this sequence is a woman under 40 who had recovered from COVID-19. J is TRBJ1-1 and V is TRBV29-1, with unresolved D. Material for sequencing was peripheral blood. CDR3 nucleotide sequence: TGCAGCGTTGAAGAGGGAGTGAACACTGAAGCTTTCTTT. It specifies CSVEEGVNTEAFF.